These 19 T cell receptor beta chains share one sample of origin, sequenced in a study of T cell responses to AZD1222 COVID-19 vaccine. Method: immunoSEQ multiplex PCR; TCRdb's copy keeps in-frame clones and lacks some. This table holds over 150,000 clones, 80% to 95% found once. Sequencing was performed on peripheral blood, taken on day 0 of AZD1222 vaccination. These TCRs come from an adult in good health.

The CDR3 is CAWSVQNEQFF. The CDR3 region has the DNA TGTGCCTGGAGTGTACAGAATGAGCAGTTCTTC. The chain uses TRBV30 and TRBJ2-1; unclear D gene. This CDR3 has 11 amino acids. V was cut by 0 bases and J by 7 bases, with 4 bases left in between. CDR1 GTSNPN and CDR2 SVGIG come from the germline V gene (reference sequence).

This chain links TRBV6-5 with TRBJ1-2; D might be TRBD1 (6 bases). CDR3 length: 15 amino acids. The germline V gene has CDR1 MNHEY and CDR2 SVGAGI. The germline V and J ends were trimmed by 0 bases and 8 bases, with 16 bases remaining between them. CDR3 loop: CASSYSYRAVGGYTF. The DNA for the CDR3 is TGTGCCAGCAGTTACTCGTACAGGGCGGTTGGGGGCTACACCTTC.

V usage is TRBV6-5 and J usage is TRBJ1-2; D is unclear. This CDR3 region has 13 residues. Between the trimmed V and J ends, which lost 4 bases and 1 base, there was a span of 7 bases. Germline V gives CDR1 MNHEY, CDR2 SVGAGI. This CDR3 is CASSWSFNYGYTF. CDR3 DNA sequence: TGTGCCAGCAGTTGGTCTTTTAACTATGGCTACACCTTC.

The chain employs TRBV16 and TRBJ1-1; perhaps TRBD1 as D (6 bases). Trimming took off 4 bases at V and 4 bases at J, with 7 bases between the two ends. The CDR3 loop spans 12 amino acids. Germline values: CDR1 KGHSY, CDR2 FQNENV. The CDR3 bases are TGTGCCAGCAGCCCGGGGGCCACTGAAGCTTTCTTT. Translation gives CASSPGATEAFF.

Concerning this clone: The sample has other DNA sequences that encode this CDR3 too. V and J are TRBV5-4 and TRBJ2-1, with D tentatively TRBD2 (6 bases). The V gene's germline CDR1 is SGHNT and CDR2 YYREEE (reference sequence). This CDR3 has 15 amino acids. Deletions cut 0 bases from V and 1 base from J, with 8 bases between. The CDR3 protein is CASSLDAGSYNEQFF. CDR3 nucleotides: TGTGCCAGCAGCTTGGACGCGGGGTCCTACAATGAGCAGTTCTTC.

This clone appeared once. The chain joins TRBV7-3 to TRBJ1-5; no clear D gene. Per the germline V gene, CDR1 is SGHTA and CDR2 is FQGTGA. V was pared by 2 bases and J by 7 bases, with 9 bases between. The CDR3 runs 13 residues. The CDR3 DNA sequence: TGTGCCAGCAGCTTAGAGGCAGGCCAGCCCCAGCATTTT. It is translated as CASSLEAGQPQHF.

The V gene is TRBV9, the J gene TRBJ2-2, with D perhaps matching TRBD1 or TRBD2 (5 bases each). Between the trimmed V and J ends, which lost 4 bases and 0 bases, there was a span of 22 bases. Germline CDR1 SGDLS, CDR2 YYNGEE. The CDR3 contains 19 residues. CDR3 residues: CASSPRDLTLFSNTGELFF. The CDR3 DNA reads as TGTGCCAGCAGCCCCCGGGACCTGACCCTCTTTTCGAACACCGGGGAGCTGTTTTTT.

This chain uses TRBV21-1 with TRBJ1-2. TRBV21-1 is marked as a pseudogene. The CDR3 extends over 14 amino acids. CDR3 residues: CASLEGGRGHGYTF. The CDR3 DNA follows: TGTGCCAGCCTCGAGGGGGGACGTGGTCATGGCTACACCTTC.

The V call is TRBV18, the J call TRBJ1-2; TRBD1 aligns across 7 bases. V trimming: 1 base; J trimming: 5 bases; junction bases outside the gene matches: 7. The germline gives CDR1 KGHSH, CDR2 LQKENI. The CDR3 spans 15 residues. CDR3: CASSPLQGQPYGYTF. CDR3 nucleotide sequence: TGTGCCAGCTCACCACTTCAGGGACAGCCTTATGGCTACACCTTC.

V usage is TRBV18 and J usage is TRBJ2-7; D call uncertain. Germline assignment: CDR1 KGHSH and CDR2 LQKENI. The CDR3 extends over 14 amino acids. The germline V and J ends were trimmed by 2 bases and 2 bases, with 10 bases remaining between them. Here the CDR3 DNA reads TGTGCCAGCTCACCATTGCCAGAGGCCTACGAGCAGTACTTC. It is translated as CASSPLPEAYEQYF.

The V and J genes are TRBV19 and TRBJ1-2, with unresolved D. Germline values: CDR1 LNHDA, CDR2 SQIVND (reference sequence). Trimming removed 6 bases at V and 1 base at J, with 18 bases between. This CDR3 has 16 amino acids. The CDR3 coding sequence is TGTGCCAGTAGGCGGTCTACAGCGGCGGGTAACTATGGCTACACCTTC. This gives the protein CASRRSTAAGNYGYTF.

This chain uses TRBV19 with TRBJ1-6; D gene uncertain. Trimming shortened V by 3 bases and J by 7 bases, and 7 bases separated the two germline ends. The germline V gene has CDR1 LNHDA and CDR2 SQIVND (reference sequence). This CDR3 spans 13 amino acids. The CDR3 is CASSMPGNSPLHF. The CDR3 DNA reads TGTGCCAGTAGTATGCCCGGGAATTCACCCCTCCACTTT.

V usage is TRBV14 and J usage is TRBJ2-7, with a weak D call TRBD2 (5 bases). The CDR3 runs to 15 residues. CDR1 SGHDN and CDR2 FVKESK come from the germline V gene. V shed 4 bases and J shed 5 bases, with 18 bases lying between them. CDR3 loop: CASSLVGSPLNEQYF. CDR3 nucleotides: TGTGCCAGCAGCCTCGTGGGGAGCCCCTTAAACGAGCAGTACTTC.

The genes are TRBV7-9 and TRBJ1-1; 9 bases match TRBD1. V lost 3 bases and J lost 6; bases outside the gene matches: 2. The CDR3 covers 13 residues. CDR1 and CDR2 from the germline V gene are SEHNR and FQNEAQ (reference sequence). The CDR3 region is CASSFRQGAEAFF. The CDR3 DNA is TGTGCCAGCAGCTTTCGACAGGGGGCTGAAGCTTTCTTT.

The chain combines TRBV18 with TRBJ2-3; TRBD1 aligns across 9 bases. CDR1 and CDR2 from the germline V gene are KGHSH and LQKENI. The CDR3 loop spans 14 amino acids. With V trimmed by 5 bases and J by 3 bases, 3 bases remained unmatched. The CDR3 sequence is CASSLGQGTDTQYF. The CDR3 DNA follows: TGTGCCAGCTCATTGGGACAGGGAACAGATACGCAGTATTTT.

This clone has just one count. The chain carries TRBV18 and TRBJ2-7, with D possibly called TRBD1 or TRBD2 (5 bases each). This CDR3 region has 13 residues. The V end lost 3 bases, the J end lost 2 bases, and 8 bases lay between the germline ends. From germline, CDR1 is KGHSH and CDR2 LQKENI. DNA of the CDR3: TGTGCCAGCTCACCGGGGGTTACCTACGAGCAGTACTTC. Translated: CASSPGVTYEQYF.

The J gene is TRBJ1-5, the V gene TRBV9; 8 bases are shared with TRBD1. CDR3 length: 15 residues. Germline assignment: CDR1 SGDLS and CDR2 YYNGEE. With 0 bases clipped from V and 6 bases from J, the junction kept 5 bases outside the gene matches. This chain's CDR3 is CASSVGGQAGQPQHF. The CDR3 DNA is TGTGCCAGCAGCGTAGGGGGACAGGCCGGTCAGCCCCAGCATTTT.

This chain joins TRBV20-1 and TRBJ2-3; D is undetermined. The CDR3 runs 11 residues. Germline V gene data show CDR1 as DFQATT and CDR2 as SNEGSKA (reference sequence). Trimming removed 6 bases at V and 8 bases at J, with 12 bases between. As DNA, the CDR3 is TGCAGTGCAAACGGGTACTCTACGCAGTATTTT. It codes for CSANGYSTQYF.

V and J are TRBV27 and TRBJ1-1, with D maybe TRBD1 (5 bases). Germline CDR1 MNHEY, CDR2 SMNVEV (reference sequence). V lost 0 bases to trimming and J lost 0 bases, with 8 bases between them. The CDR3 contains 15 residues. CDR3 DNA: TGTGCCAGCAGTTTATCTCCAGGGTTGAACACTGAAGCTTTCTTT. This gives the protein CASSLSPGLNTEAFF.